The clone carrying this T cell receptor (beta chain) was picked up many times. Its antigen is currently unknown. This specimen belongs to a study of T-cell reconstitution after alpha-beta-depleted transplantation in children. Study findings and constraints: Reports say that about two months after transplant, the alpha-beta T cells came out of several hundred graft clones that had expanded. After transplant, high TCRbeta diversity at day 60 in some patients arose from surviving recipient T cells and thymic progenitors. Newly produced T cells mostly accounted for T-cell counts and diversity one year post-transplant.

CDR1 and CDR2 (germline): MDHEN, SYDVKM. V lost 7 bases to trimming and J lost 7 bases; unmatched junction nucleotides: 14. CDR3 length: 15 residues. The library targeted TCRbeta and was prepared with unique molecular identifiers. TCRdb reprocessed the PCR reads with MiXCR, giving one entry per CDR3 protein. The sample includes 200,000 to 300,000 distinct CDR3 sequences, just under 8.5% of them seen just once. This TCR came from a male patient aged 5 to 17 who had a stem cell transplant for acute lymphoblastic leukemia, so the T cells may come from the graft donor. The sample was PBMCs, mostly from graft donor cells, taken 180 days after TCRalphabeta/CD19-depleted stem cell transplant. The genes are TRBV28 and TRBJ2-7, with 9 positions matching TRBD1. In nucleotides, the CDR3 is TGTGCCAGCACCACCCCAACGACAGGGGGTGGGGAGCAGTACTTC. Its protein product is CASTTPTTGGGEQYF. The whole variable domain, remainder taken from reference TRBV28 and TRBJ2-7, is DVKVTQSSRYLVKRTGEKVFLECVQDMDHENMFWYRQDPGLGLRLIYFSYDVKMKEKGDIPEGYSVSREKKERFSLILESASTNQTSMYLCASTTPTTGGGEQYFGPGTRLTVT.